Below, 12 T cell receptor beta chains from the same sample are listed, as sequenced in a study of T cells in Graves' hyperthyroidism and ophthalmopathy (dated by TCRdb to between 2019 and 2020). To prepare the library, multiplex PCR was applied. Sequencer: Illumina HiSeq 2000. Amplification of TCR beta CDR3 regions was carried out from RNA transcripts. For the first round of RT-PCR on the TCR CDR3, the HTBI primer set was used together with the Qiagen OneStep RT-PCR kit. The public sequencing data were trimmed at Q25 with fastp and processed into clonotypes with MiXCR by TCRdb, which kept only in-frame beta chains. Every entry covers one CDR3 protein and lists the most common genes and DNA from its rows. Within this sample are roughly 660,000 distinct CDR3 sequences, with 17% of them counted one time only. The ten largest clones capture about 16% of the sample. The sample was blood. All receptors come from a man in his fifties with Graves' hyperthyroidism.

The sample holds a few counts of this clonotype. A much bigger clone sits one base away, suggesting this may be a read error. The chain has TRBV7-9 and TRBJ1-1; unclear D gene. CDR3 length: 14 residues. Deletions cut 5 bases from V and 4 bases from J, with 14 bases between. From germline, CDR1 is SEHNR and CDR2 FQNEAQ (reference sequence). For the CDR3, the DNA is TGTGCCAGCAGCCCATGCCGGGAGGGCACTGAAGCTTTCTTT. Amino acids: CASSPCREGTEAFF.

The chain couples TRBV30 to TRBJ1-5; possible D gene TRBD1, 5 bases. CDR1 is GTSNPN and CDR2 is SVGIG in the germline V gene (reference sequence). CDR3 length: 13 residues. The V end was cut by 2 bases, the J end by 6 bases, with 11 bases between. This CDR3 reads CAWSLGESQPQHF. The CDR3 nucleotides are TGTGCCTGGAGTCTAGGGGAGAGTCAGCCCCAGCATTTT.

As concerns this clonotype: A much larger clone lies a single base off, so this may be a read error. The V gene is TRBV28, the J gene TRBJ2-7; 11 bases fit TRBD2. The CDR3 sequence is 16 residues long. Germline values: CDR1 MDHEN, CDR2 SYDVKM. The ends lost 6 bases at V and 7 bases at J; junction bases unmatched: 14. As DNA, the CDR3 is TGTGCCAGCAGCCCGCTTAGCGGGAGGGGGAGGGATGAGCAGTACTTC. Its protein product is CASSPLSGRGRDEQYF.

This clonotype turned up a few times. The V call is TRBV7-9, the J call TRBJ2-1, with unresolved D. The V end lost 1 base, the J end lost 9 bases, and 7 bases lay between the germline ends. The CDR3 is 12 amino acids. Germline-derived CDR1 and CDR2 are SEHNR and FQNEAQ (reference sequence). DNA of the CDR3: TGTGCCAGCAGCTTAGATGTCCGTGAGCAGTTCTTC. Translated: CASSLDVREQFF. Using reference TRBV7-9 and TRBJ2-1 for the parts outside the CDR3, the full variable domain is DTGVSQNPRHKITKRGQNVTFRCDPISEHNRLYWYRQTLGQGPEFLTYFQNEAQLEKSRLLSDRFSAERPKGSFSTLEIQRTEQGDSAMYLCASSLDVREQFFGPGTRLTVL.

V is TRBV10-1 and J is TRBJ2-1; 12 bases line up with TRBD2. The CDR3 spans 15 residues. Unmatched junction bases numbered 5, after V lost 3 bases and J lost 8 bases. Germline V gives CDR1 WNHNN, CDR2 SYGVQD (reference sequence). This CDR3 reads CASSDTSGRPHEQFF. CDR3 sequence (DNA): TGCGCCAGCAGTGATACTAGCGGGAGGCCCCATGAGCAGTTCTTC.

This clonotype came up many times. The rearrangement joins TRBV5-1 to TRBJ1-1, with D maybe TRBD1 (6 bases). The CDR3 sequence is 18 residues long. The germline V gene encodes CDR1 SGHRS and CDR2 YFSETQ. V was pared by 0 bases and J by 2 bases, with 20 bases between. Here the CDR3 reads CASSLVGGGTAQNTEAFF. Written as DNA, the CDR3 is TGCGCCAGCAGCTTGGTTGGAGGGGGAACTGCTCAAAACACTGAAGCTTTCTTT.

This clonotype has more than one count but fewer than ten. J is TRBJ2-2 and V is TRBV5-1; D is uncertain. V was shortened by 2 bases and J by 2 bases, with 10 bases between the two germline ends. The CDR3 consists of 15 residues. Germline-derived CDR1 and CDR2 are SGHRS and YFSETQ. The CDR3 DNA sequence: TGCGCCAGCAGCTTCGGTCAGAAAAACACCGGGGAGCTGTTTTTT. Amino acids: CASSFGQKNTGELFF.

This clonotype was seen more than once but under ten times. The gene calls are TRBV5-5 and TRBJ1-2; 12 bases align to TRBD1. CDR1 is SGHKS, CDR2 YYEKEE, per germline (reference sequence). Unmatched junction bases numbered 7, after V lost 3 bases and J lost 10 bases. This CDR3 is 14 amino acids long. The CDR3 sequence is CASSSGTGGSIYTF. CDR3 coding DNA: TGTGCCAGCAGCTCCGGGACAGGGGGCTCTATCTACACCTTC.

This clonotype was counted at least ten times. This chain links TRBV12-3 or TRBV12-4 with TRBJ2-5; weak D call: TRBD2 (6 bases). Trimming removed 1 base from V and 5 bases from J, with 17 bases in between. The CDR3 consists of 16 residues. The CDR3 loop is CASSLVGPSAGETQYF. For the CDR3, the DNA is TGTGCCAGCAGTTTAGTCGGCCCTAGCGCGGGGGAGACCCAGTACTTC.

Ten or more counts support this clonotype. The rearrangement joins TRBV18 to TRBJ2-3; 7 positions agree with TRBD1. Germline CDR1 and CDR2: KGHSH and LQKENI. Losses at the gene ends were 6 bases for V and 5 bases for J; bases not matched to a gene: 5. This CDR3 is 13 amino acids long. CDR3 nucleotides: TGTGCCAGCTCCCCGGGACAGCAAGATACGCAGTATTTT. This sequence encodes CASSPGQQDTQYF. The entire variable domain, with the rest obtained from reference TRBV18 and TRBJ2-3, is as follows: NAGVMQNPRHLVRRRGQEARLRCSPMKGHSHVYWYRQLPEEGLKFMVYLQKENIIDESGMPKERFSAEFPKEGPSILRIQQVVRGDSAAYFCASSPGQQDTQYFGPGTRLTVL.

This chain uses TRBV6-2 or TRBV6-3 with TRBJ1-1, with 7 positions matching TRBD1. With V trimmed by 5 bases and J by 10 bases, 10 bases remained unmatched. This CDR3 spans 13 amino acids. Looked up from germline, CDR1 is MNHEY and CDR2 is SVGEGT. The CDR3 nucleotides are TGTGCCAGCAGTCTTGACAGGGAAGATCGAGCTTTCTTT. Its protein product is CASSLDREDRAFF.

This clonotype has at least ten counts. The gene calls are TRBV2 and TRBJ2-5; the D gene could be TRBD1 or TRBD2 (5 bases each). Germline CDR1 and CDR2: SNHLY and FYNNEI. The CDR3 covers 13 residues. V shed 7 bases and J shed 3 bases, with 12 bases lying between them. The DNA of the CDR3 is TGTGCCAGCATTCGGGACGCCAAAGAGACCCAGTACTTC. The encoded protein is CASIRDAKETQYF.